This T cell receptor beta chain originates from a study of early T cells in non-severe SARS-CoV-2 infection. Study context: It was bulk RNA from unsorted whole blood that was sequenced, and the chains were unpaired. Study results and limitations: Comparison of clonotypes with VDJdb favored anti-spike CD8 responses while missing private and CD4 specificities.

This clonotype came up many times. Its specificity is not known. Germline values: CDR1 SGHAT, CDR2 FQNNGV. CDR3 length: 15 amino acids. V dropped 5 bases and J dropped 0; count of bases not matched to a gene: 4. TCRdb used MiXCR to reprocess the 5' RACE reads, holding one entry per CDR3 protein. The sample lists under 75,000 distinct CDR3 sequences, roughly 12% occurring once. This sequence originates from an adult who was a healthcare worker with PCR-confirmed SARS-CoV-2 infection or an uninfected control (not recorded which). The sequenced sample consisted of whole blood. The rearrangement uses TRBV11-2 and TRBJ2-7, with 10 bases fitting TRBD1. CDR3: CASSGRDRGSYEQYF. CDR3 bases: TGTGCCAGCAGCGGCCGGGACAGGGGCTCCTACGAGCAGTACTTC.